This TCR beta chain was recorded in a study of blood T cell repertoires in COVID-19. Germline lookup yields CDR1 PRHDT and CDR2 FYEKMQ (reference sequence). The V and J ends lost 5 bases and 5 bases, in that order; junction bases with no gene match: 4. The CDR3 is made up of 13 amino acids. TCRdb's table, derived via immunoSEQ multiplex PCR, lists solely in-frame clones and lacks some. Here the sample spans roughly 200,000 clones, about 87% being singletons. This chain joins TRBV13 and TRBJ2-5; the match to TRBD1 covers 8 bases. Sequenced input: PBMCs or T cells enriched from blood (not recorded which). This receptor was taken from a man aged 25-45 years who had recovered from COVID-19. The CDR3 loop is CASSPGGWETQYF. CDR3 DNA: TGTGCCAGCAGCCCAGGGGGCTGGGAGACCCAGTACTTC.